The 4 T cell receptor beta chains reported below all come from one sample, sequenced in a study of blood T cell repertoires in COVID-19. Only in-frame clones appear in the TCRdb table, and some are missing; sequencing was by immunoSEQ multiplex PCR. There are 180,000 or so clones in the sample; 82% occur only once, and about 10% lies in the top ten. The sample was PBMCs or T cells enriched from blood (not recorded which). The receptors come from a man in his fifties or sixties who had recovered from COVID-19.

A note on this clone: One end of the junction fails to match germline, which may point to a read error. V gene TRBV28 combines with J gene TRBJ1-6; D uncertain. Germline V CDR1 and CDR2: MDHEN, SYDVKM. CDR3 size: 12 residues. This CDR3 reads CASSSFNSPLHF. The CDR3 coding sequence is TGTGCCAGCAGTTCCTTTAATTCACCCCTCCACTTT.

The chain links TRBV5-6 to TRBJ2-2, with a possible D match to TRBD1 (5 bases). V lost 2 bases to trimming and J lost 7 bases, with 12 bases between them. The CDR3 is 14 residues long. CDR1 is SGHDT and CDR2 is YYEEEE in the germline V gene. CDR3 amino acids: CASSFSGYGGELFF. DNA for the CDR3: TGTGCCAGCAGCTTTTCAGGGTACGGCGGGGAGCTGTTTTTT.

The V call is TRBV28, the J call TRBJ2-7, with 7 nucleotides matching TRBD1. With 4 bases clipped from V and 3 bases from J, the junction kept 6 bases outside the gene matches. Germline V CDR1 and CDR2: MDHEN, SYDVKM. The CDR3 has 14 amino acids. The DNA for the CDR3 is TGTGCCAGCAGTTCGCCGGGACAGTACTACGAGCAGTACTTC. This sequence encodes CASSSPGQYYEQYF. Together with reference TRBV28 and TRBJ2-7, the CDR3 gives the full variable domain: DVKVTQSSRYLVKRTGEKVFLECVQDMDHENMFWYRQDPGLGLRLIYFSYDVKMKEKGDIPEGYSVSREKKERFSLILESASTNQTSMYLCASSSPGQYYEQYFGPGTRLTVT.

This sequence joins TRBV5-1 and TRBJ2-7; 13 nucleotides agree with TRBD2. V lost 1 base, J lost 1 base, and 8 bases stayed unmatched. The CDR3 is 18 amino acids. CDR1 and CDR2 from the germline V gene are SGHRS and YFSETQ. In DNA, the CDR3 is TGCGCCAGCAGCTTGTGGGAAGAGACTAGCGGGAGGTCCTACGAGCAGTACTTC. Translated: CASSLWEETSGRSYEQYF. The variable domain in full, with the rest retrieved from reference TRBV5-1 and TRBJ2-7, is KAGVTQTPRYLIKTRGQQVTLSCSPISGHRSVSWYQQTPGQGLQFLFEYFSETQRNKGNFPGRFSGRQFSNSRSEMNVSTLELGDSALYLCASSLWEETSGRSYEQYFGPGTRLTVT.